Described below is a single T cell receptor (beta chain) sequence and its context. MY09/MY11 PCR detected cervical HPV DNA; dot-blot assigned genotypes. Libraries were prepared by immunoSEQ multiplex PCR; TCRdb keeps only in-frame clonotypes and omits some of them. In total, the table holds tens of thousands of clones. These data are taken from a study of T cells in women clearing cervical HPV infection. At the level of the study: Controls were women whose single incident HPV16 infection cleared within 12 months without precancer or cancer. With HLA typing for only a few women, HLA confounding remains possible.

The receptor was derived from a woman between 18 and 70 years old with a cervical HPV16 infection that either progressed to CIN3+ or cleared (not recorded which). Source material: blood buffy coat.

Here the CDR3 reads CASSTPSGGPYIQYF. The DNA read from the CDR3 is TGTGCCAGCAGTACCCCTAGCGGGGGGCCTTACATT. The V and J genes are TRBV2 and TRBJ2-4, with TRBD2 matching over 11 bases. The read terminates 3 residues before the CDR3 end, so the remaining end is supplied by the germline J gene. Germline values: CDR1 SNHLY, CDR2 FYNNEI. CDR3 size: 15 residues. V trimming: 5 bases; J trimming: 8 bases; junction bases outside the gene matches: 8.